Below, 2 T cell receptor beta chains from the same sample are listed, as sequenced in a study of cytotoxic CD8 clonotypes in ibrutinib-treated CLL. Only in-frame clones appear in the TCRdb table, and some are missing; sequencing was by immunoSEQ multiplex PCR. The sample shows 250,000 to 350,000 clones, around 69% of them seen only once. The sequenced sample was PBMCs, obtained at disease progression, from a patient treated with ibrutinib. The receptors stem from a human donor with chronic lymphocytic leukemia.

The CDR3 DNA reads TGCGCCAGCAGCCAAGATCGCGGGTCTAACTATGGCTACACCTTC. Residues: CASSQDRGSNYGYTF. This chain links TRBV4-1 with TRBJ1-2; D not resolved. Trimming removed 0 bases from V and 0 bases from J, with 8 bases in between. The V gene's germline CDR1 is MGHRA and CDR2 YSYEKL. The CDR3 length is 15 residues.

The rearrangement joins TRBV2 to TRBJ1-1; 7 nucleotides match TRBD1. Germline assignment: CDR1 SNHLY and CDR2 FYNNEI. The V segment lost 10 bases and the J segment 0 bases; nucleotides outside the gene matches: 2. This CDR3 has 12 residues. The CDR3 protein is CANGQVNTEAFF. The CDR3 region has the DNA TGTGCCAACGGACAGGTGAACACTGAAGCTTTCTTT.